A single sample gave rise to the 9 T cell receptor beta chains below, sequenced in a study of blood T cell repertoires in COVID-19. The table came from immunoSEQ multiplex PCR; TCRdb's copy has only in-frame clones and leaves some out. In the table there are some 180,000 clones, more than 80% of which are singletons. Sequenced: peripheral blood. These receptors came from a human donor in a cohort sampled during active COVID-19.

The genes are TRBV19 and TRBJ1-3, with unresolved D. V was shortened by 0 bases and J by 3 bases, with 6 bases between the two germline ends. The CDR3 covers 14 residues. The V gene's germline CDR1 is LNHDA and CDR2 SQIVND (reference sequence). The CDR3 coding sequence is TGTGCCAGTAGTATAGAAGGAGATGGAAACACCATATATTTT. Translated: CASSIEGDGNTIYF.

The genes are TRBV2 and TRBJ1-5, with 9 nucleotides matching TRBD1. From germline, CDR1 is SNHLY and CDR2 FYNNEI. This CDR3 comprises 16 residues. The V segment lost 3 bases and the J segment 6 bases; nucleotides outside the gene matches: 9. CDR3 bases: TGTGCCAGCAGTGACCGTGGGACAGGGTTTGGTCAGCCCCAGCATTTT. Residues: CASSDRGTGFGQPQHF.

The chain couples TRBV3-1 (or the pseudogene TRBV3-2) to TRBJ2-6, with a possible D match to TRBD2 (5 bases). The V and J ends lost 5 bases and 0 bases respectively, with 8 bases between them. From germline, CDR1 is LGHDT and CDR2 YNNKEL (reference sequence). The CDR3 is 15 amino acids. CDR3 residues: CASSNTSSGANVLTF. The CDR3 DNA sequence: TGTGCCAGCAGCAACACTAGCTCTGGGGCCAACGTCCTGACTTTC.

The chain has TRBV6-5 and TRBJ2-7, with TRBD1 identical over 7 bases. Germline V lookup: CDR1 MNHEY, CDR2 SVGAGI. This CDR3 has 14 amino acids. Trimming cost V 5 bases and J 5 bases; bases outside gene matches: 9. CDR3: CASSRPGQANEQYF. CDR3 nucleotides: TGTGCCAGCAGTCGCCCCGGACAGGCCAACGAGCAGTACTTC.

V usage is TRBV4-1 and J usage is TRBJ2-3; D remains ambiguous. Germline CDR1 is MGHRA and CDR2 is YSYEKL. Trimming removed 4 bases from V and 1 base from J, with 12 bases in between. The CDR3 contains 15 residues. CDR3 nucleotide sequence: TGCGCCAGCAGCCCGCTTGGTAAGCGCACAGATACGCAGTATTTT. Its translation is CASSPLGKRTDTQYF.

The CDR3 DNA is TGTGCCAGCAGCCTCTCAGGGGACCAGTACTTC. It specifies CASSLSGDQYF. The rearrangement joins TRBV11-2 to TRBJ2-5, with TRBD1 as a possible D gene (6 bases). The germline V gene has CDR1 SGHAT and CDR2 FQNNGV. This CDR3 spans 11 amino acids. Trimming stripped 5 bases from V and 10 bases from J, with 11 bases between.

The rearrangement uses TRBV5-1 and TRBJ2-3; 10 bases are a match to TRBD1. After removal of 4 bases from V and 6 bases from J, the junction contained 8 bases not matched to a gene. CDR3 length equals 15 residues. The germline gives CDR1 SGHRS, CDR2 YFSETQ. The CDR3 spells CASSGPGQGIDTQYF. The CDR3 DNA sequence: TGCGCCAGCAGCGGACCGGGACAGGGGATCGATACGCAGTATTTT. The full variable domain, its missing parts supplied by reference TRBV5-1 and TRBJ2-3, is KAGVTQTPRYLIKTRGQQVTLSCSPISGHRSVSWYQQTPGQGLQFLFEYFSETQRNKGNFPGRFSGRQFSNSRSEMNVSTLELGDSALYLCASSGPGQGIDTQYFGPGTRLTVL.

This chain uses TRBV11-3 with TRBJ1-3; 8 nucleotides match TRBD1. Germline V gives CDR1 SGHNT, CDR2 YENEEA. V trimming: 4 bases; J trimming: 4 bases; junction bases outside the gene matches: 3. The CDR3 length is 14 residues. CDR3 DNA: TGTGCCAGCAGCTCGGGACAGGCCGGAAACACCATATATTTT. Residues: CASSSGQAGNTIYF.

This chain links TRBV5-4 with TRBJ2-3, with TRBD2 identical over 7 bases. From germline, CDR1 is SGHNT and CDR2 YYREEE (reference sequence). The CDR3 is made up of 16 amino acids. Trimming removed 4 bases from V and 6 bases from J; junction bases left unmatched: 14. The CDR3 nucleotides read TGTGCCAGCAGCCATTACGGGAGGAGTACTCAGGATACGCAGTATTTT. This gives the protein CASSHYGRSTQDTQYF.